The clone carrying this TCR beta chain appeared once. These data belong to a study of blood T cell repertoires in COVID-19. Profiled with immunoSEQ multiplex PCR; TCRdb holds only in-frame clones, not every one. The sample carries under 250,000 clones, roughly 85% recorded once. The CDR3 sequence is 12 residues long. In germline, CDR1 is KGHSH, CDR2 LQKENI. V was cut by 6 bases and J by 3 bases, with 8 bases left in between. This chain uses TRBV18 with TRBJ1-2, with no clear D. The material sequenced was PBMCs or T cells enriched from blood (not recorded which). The source is a woman aged 45-60 years with acute COVID-19. CDR3 nucleotides: TGTGCCAGCTCCGGACTTGACTATGGCTACACCTTC. Protein: CASSGLDYGYTF. Full variable domain (remainder filled in from reference TRBV18 and TRBJ1-2): NAGVMQNPRHLVRRRGQEARLRCSPMKGHSHVYWYRQLPEEGLKFMVYLQKENIIDESGMPKERFSAEFPKEGPSILRIQQVVRGDSAAYFCASSGLDYGYTFGSGTRLTVV.